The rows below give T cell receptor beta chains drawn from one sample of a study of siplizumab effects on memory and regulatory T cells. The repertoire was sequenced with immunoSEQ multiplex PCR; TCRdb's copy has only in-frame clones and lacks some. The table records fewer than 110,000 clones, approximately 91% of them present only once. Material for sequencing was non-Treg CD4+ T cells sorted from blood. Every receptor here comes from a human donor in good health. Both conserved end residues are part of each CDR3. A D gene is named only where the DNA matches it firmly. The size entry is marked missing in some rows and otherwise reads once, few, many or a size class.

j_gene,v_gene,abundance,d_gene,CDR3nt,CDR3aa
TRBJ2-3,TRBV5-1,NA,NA,TGCGCCAGCACCCCCGGTCCAGCGGAAGCCGCACATACGCAGTATTTT,CASTPGPAEAAHTQYF
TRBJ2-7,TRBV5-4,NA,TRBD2,TGTGCCAGCAGCCCGGGACTAGCGGGAGGGGCTTCCTACGAGCAGTACTTC,CASSPGLAGGASYEQYF
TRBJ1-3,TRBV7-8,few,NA,TGTGCCAGCAGCTTAGCGCGGGTAATCCCCTCTGGAAACACCATATATTTT,CASSLARVIPSGNTIYF
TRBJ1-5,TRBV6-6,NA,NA,TGTGCCAGCAGTTCCCCAGGGTCCCAAAATCAGCCCCAGCATTTT,CASSSPGSQNQPQHF
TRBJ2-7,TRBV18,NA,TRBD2,TGTGCCAGCTCAACGACCGGGACTAGCAATTTCTACGAGCAGTACTTC,CASSTTGTSNFYEQYF
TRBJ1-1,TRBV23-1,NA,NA,TGCGCCAGCAGTCGGGAGGTCATGAACACTGAAGCTTTCTTT,CASSREVMNTEAFF
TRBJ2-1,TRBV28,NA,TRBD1,TGTGCCAGCAGTTTATGGGACAGGGGATCCTACAATGAGCAGTTCTTC,CASSLWDRGSYNEQFF
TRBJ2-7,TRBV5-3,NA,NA,TGTGCCAGAACCCCGTGGGGGATAAGCTCCTACGAGCAGTACTTC,CARTPWGISSYEQYF
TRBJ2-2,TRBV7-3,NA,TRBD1,TGTGCCAGCAGCTCCGGACAGGGCTCCGGGGAGCTGTTTTTT,CASSSGQGSGELFF
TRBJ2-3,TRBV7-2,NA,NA,TGTGCCAGCAGCCCCCAACAGGCCGTCACAGATACGCAGTATTTT,CASSPQQAVTDTQYF
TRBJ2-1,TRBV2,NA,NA,TGTGCCAGCAACGAAGGGGGGACAGTGCTTTACAATGAGCAGTTCTTC,CASNEGGTVLYNEQFF
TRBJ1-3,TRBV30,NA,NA,TGTGCCTGGAGTCAGATCAGGGGAGGACTGGCTGGAAACACCATATATTTT,CAWSQIRGGLAGNTIYF
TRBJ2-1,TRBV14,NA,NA,TGTGCCAGCAGCCAAGGTCTACGGCTTAATGAGCAGTTCTTC,CASSQGLRLNEQFF
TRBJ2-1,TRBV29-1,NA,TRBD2,TGCAGCGTTGACTCGTTTCTAGCGGGGTACAATGAGCAGTTCTTC,CSVDSFLAGYNEQFF
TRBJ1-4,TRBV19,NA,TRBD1,TGTGCCAGTAGTATAACAGGGGTAAAGGCAACTAATGAAAAACTGTTTTTT,CASSITGVKATNEKLFF
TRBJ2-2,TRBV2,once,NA,TGTGCCAGCAGTGAAGCGCTTACAGGAGCTGGCGGGGAGCTGTTTTTT,CASSEALTGAGGELFF
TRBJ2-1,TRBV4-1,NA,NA,TGCGCCAGCAGCCCCTGGGTGGGGAGGTACAATGAGCAGTTCTTC,CASSPWVGRYNEQFF